The following is a T cell receptor beta chain sequence with its context. Its antigen is not known. This sample was included in a study of T cell responses to AZD1222 COVID-19 vaccine. The CDR3 spans 10 residues. Trimming cost V 7 bases and J 7 bases, with 7 bases left between them. The germline CDR1 and CDR2 sequences are MNHNY and SVGAGI (reference sequence). The study, taken as a whole, reports: Vaccine-related CD4 TCRs covered spike, predominating at 160-218 and 743-854. After the peak T cell response, and only then, were repertoires sampled. Possibly, clonal diversity was underestimated; donors were largely white British and included more females.

Clones were sequenced by immunoSEQ multiplex PCR, and TCRdb holds only the in-frame ones, with some missing. This table has around 30,000 clones, just over 90% appearing once. V and J are TRBV6-6 and TRBJ1-1, with TRBD1 as a possible D gene (6 bases). The sample in question was peripheral blood, obtained on day 0 of AZD1222 vaccination. The sequence was collected from an adult in good health. The CDR3 spells CASKGDEAFF. The CDR3 nucleotides are TGTGCCAGCAAGGGGGATGAAGCTTTCTTT.